The clone carrying this T cell receptor beta chain was observed a single time. The method was immunoSEQ multiplex PCR; TCRdb's version includes in-frame clones alone and lacks a portion of them. Seen here are approximately 100,000 clones, more than 90% observed once, and the top ten hold approximately 3%. This sample was included in a study of control samples from healthy donors and cancer patients. The receptor comes from a human donor in good health. The donor label of this sample is uncertain. Specimen: blood.

In DNA form, the CDR3 reads TGTGCCAGCTTTGACGGGACGGGAAATGAAAAACTGTTTTTT. Amino acid sequence: CASFDGTGNEKLFF. The V gene is TRBV28, the J gene TRBJ1-4, with D maybe TRBD1 (5 bases). Trimming took off 8 bases at V and 5 bases at J, with 15 bases between the two ends. Germline loops: CDR1 MDHEN, CDR2 SYDVKM. This CDR3 has 14 residues.